This T cell receptor beta chain was recorded in a study of Graves' ophthalmopathy and Graves' hyperthyroidism listed by TCRdb under 2018. Context from the whole study: Peripheral blood was collected at initial diagnosis, prior to any treatment. An independent validation cohort was composed of around 19 hyperthyroidism patients and 17 patients who later progressed from hyperthyroidism to ophthalmopathy. TCR beta repertoire signatures were used to distinguish Graves' ophthalmopathy from Graves' hyperthyroidism and to predict progression to ophthalmopathy. Once sampling was done, hyperthyroidism patients were given methimazole at a starting dose of 30 mg daily, while ophthalmopathy patients were given high-dose intravenous methylprednisolone. In about six hyperthyroidism patients, the T-cell repertoires found in thyroid tissue were compared with those found in blood. In total, approximately 130 blood samples were TCR-sequenced: approximately 42 ophthalmopathy, 75 hyperthyroidism and some 17 hyperthyroidism-to-ophthalmopathy patients. A discovery set of 95 to 100 patients (more than 40 ophthalmopathy, 55 to 60 stable hyperthyroidism) was enrolled to explore V-J signatures distinguishing ophthalmopathy from hyperthyroidism.

TCR beta CDR3 regions were amplified from RNA transcripts for repertoire sequencing. The first round of RT-PCR was done with HTBI primers and the Qiagen OneStep RT-PCR kit, and was followed by a second round of multiplex PCR, then size selection and purification. Libraries were sequenced paired-end with 100 bp reads on an Illumina HiSeq2000. From the authors' description of their analysis: Reads were processed with SOAPnuke, discarding reads with adapters, uncalled bases, mean Phred below 15, or no exact constant-primer or identifier match. COPE v1.2.5 was used to merge the high-quality paired reads. Each unique nucleotide sequence was defined as a clonotype, and clonotypes were aligned to IMGT TRB V, D and J references with MiTCR v1.1. Only V-J combinations with frequency above 0.0001 were analysed, covering more than 99% of repertoires. A TCR clonal expansion and chaos score per V-J combination was defined as the ratio of F50 clonal expansion to chaos observed in the TCRdist matrix. Welch's t-statistics and random forest were used to narrow the features down to about a dozen V-J combinations, which were then fed into a naive Bayes classifier. The similarity between thyroid and blood repertoires was quantified using the Morisita-Horn index. Using fastp at Q25 and MiXCR, TCRdb reprocessed the public reads and kept productive beta chains. Here each entry gathers all rows of one CDR3 protein and keeps the most common genes and DNA. The V and J calls come from TCRdb's annotation, not from the publication. Across this sample there are around 340,000 distinct CDR3 sequences, with about 17% seen only once. The ten largest make up roughly 12% of the sample.

Ophthalmopathy patients were characterized by moderately to severely active disease, a Clinical Activity Score of at least 3, a NOSPECS grade of at least 4, and a disease duration under 3 months. Patients with other autoimmune diseases, uncontrolled infections, pregnancy or lactation were excluded. Clinical symptoms, serum thyroxine, TRAb, thyroid ultrasound and orbital computed tomography were used for diagnosis. PBMCs were isolated from more than 9 ml of fresh peripheral blood by Ficoll-Paque density gradient centrifugation. Total RNA was extracted using Trizol reagent, and RNA quality was checked on an Agilent 2100 Bioanalyzer. Summary of the overall study and its limitations: In validation, the model predicted ophthalmopathy progression with more than 70% sensitivity and 72% to 80% specificity; fewer than 15 predicted patients were CT-confirmed with GO in a median of around 6 months. Most expanded thyroid clonotypes with a frequency above 0.001 also appeared in blood, which suggests that blood repertoires may reflect the immune response in the thyroid. Sample size was not predetermined statistically, and investigators were not blinded to group allocation. Ophthalmopathy was separated from stable hyperthyroidism by the 13-signature model with about 85% sensitivity and around 81% specificity in cross-validation and with 80%/75% in the test set.

A word on this clonotype: Its antigen is currently not known. No much larger clone exists at a distance of one base, and base qualities are not known.

Based on the germline V gene, the CDR1 and CDR2 sequences are MGHRA and YSYEKL. V drops 0 bases and J drops 1 base, leaving 12 bases in between. Including cysteine and phenylalanine, the CDR3 has 16 amino acids. Only CDR3 DNA remains: 48 bases, in frame from the first base. The chain links TRBV4-1 with TRBJ2-5, with the D call perhaps TRBD1 or TRBD2, each one matching 5 bases. Sequencing was carried out using peripheral blood. This sequence originates from an adult man with Graves' ophthalmopathy. The CDR3 protein sequence reads: CASSQDPRGFQETQYF. The DNA is as follows: TGCGCCAGCAGCCAAGACCCGAGGGGATTCCAAGAGACCCAGTACTTC.